This T cell receptor (beta chain) emerged from a study of identical twins. On this clonotype itself: Its antigen is unknown.

Germline CDR1 and CDR2: SGHAT and FQNNGV. The V segment lost 2 bases and the J segment 4 bases; nucleotides outside the gene matches: 13. CDR3 length equals 18 residues. TCRdb fed the 5' RACE reads into MiXCR, producing one record per CDR3 protein. Among hundreds of thousands of distinct CDR3 sequences listed, around 6.9% were seen once. Whole-study findings and limits: Insertion counts were lower in abundant cord blood beta clonotypes, a trend that memory repertoires did not show. Within monozygotic twins, out-of-frame TCR alpha sharing was underestimated by the models.

This sample was shared with a second study, whose subject was yellow fever vaccine responses in identical twins.

Sequences were obtained from memory (CD45RO+) T cells sorted from blood. The sequence derives from a woman younger than 35 in good health. The rearrangement joins TRBV11-2 to TRBJ2-5; TRBD2 aligns across 10 bases. CDR3 nucleotide sequence: TGTGCCAGCAGCTTAATGGTAGCGGGGGGACGGTTAGGAGAGACCCAGTACTTC. It is translated as CASSLMVAGGRLGETQYF.